A selection of T cell receptor beta chains follows, all from one sample in a study of cytotoxic CD8 clonotypes in ibrutinib-treated CLL. Assay used: immunoSEQ multiplex PCR; TCRdb lists only in-frame clones, some missing. The table has about 300,000 clones, approximately 76% seen once. This specimen was PBMCs, taken at disease progression, from a patient treated with ibrutinib. These receptors were taken from a human donor with chronic lymphocytic leukemia. Each CDR3 is given with its conserved first and last residue. A D gene is named only where the DNA matches it firmly. Size values are once, few and many counts, or a class for expanded clones, and some rows have none.

j_call,clone_size,v_call,d_call,cdr3_aa,cdr3_nt
TRBJ2-1,once,TRBV5-6,TRBD1,CASLGIGTGLYNEQFF,TGTGCCAGCCTCGGGATCGGGACAGGCCTGTACAATGAGCAGTTCTTC
TRBJ2-7,NA,TRBV4-3,NA,CASSQDQSGQAYEQYF,TGCGCCAGCAGCCAAGATCAATCGGGGCAAGCCTACGAGCAGTACTTC
TRBJ2-1,NA,TRBV7-2,NA,CASSLGARVRSSYNEQFF,TGTGCCAGCAGCTTAGGGGCTAGGGTGCGGAGTTCCTACAATGAGCAGTTCTTC
TRBJ2-5,NA,TRBV2,NA,CASNGGRQETQYF,TGTGCCAGCAATGGGGGGCGACAAGAGACCCAGTACTTC
TRBJ2-3,NA,TRBV5-1,NA,CASSLVPGVGTDTQYF,TGCGCCAGCAGCTTGGTTCCGGGAGTGGGCACAGATACGCAGTATTTT
TRBJ2-7,NA,TRBV5-1,NA,CASSLEPGSEQYF,TGCGCCAGCAGCTTGGAACCGGGCTCCGAGCAGTACTTC
TRBJ1-2,few,TRBV27,TRBD1,CASSSYRGDYGYTF,TGTGCCAGCAGCTCCTACAGGGGTGACTATGGCTACACCTTC
TRBJ2-2,NA,TRBV27,TRBD2,CASSPLGRGRGNTGELFF,TGTGCCAGCAGTCCCTTGGGGCGCGGGAGAGGGAACACCGGGGAGCTGTTTTTT
TRBJ1-6,NA,TRBV14,NA,CASSQDRHYLHF,TGTGCCAGCAGCCAAGATAGGCATTACCTCCACTTT
TRBJ2-3,NA,TRBV7-9,NA,CASSSRGSFTDTQYF,TGTGCCAGCAGCAGCCGTGGAAGTTTCACAGATACGCAGTATTTT
TRBJ2-7,NA,TRBV2,TRBD2,CASRPPGLADYEQYF,TGTGCCAGCAGACCCCCGGGACTAGCGGACTACGAGCAGTACTTC
TRBJ2-6,NA,TRBV10-3,NA,CAIKGAVLAFSGANVLTF,TGTGCCATCAAAGGGGCGGTTTTGGCCTTCTCTGGGGCCAACGTCCTGACTTTC
TRBJ1-2,NA,TRBV6-5,NA,CASSSPAGYGYTF,TGTGCCAGCAGTTCTCCGGCAGGGTATGGCTACACCTTC
TRBJ1-2,few,TRBV13,TRBD1,CASRSSGTGPRGYTF,TGTGCCAGCAGATCATCCGGGACAGGACCTCGGGGCTACACCTTC
TRBJ2-5,NA,TRBV29-1,TRBD1,CSVEDQDRGETQYF,TGCAGCGTTGAAGACCAAGACAGGGGCGAGACCCAGTACTTC
TRBJ1-2,NA,TRBV18,NA,CASSPDRSYGYTF,TGTGCCAGCTCACCCGACCGGAGTTATGGCTACACCTTC
TRBJ2-7,NA,TRBV6-6,NA,CASSYAGLTYEQYF,TGTGCCAGCAGTTACGCCGGACTTACCTACGAGCAGTACTTC
TRBJ1-4,NA,TRBV15,TRBD1,CATSREALGRGRKDEKLFF,TGTGCCACCAGCAGAGAAGCCCTTGGGAGGGGGCGCAAGGATGAAAAACTGTTTTTT
TRBJ2-3,once,TRBV6-6,NA,CASSTRERGDTQYF,TGTGCCAGCAGTACCCGGGAGAGGGGTGATACGCAGTATTTT
TRBJ2-3,NA,TRBV9,NA,CASSDPGRGGTDTQYF,TGTGCCAGCAGCGACCCCGGGCGGGGAGGAACAGATACGCAGTATTTT
TRBJ2-3,NA,TRBV27,TRBD1,CASRRDRGSDTQYF,TGTGCCAGCAGACGGGACAGGGGGTCAGATACGCAGTATTTT
TRBJ1-2,NA,TRBV29-1,NA,CSVQVSSGYTF,TGCAGCGTTCAGGTGTCGAGTGGCTACACCTTC
TRBJ1-1,NA,TRBV9,NA,CASSVAVRTEAFF,TGTGCCAGCAGCGTAGCTGTACGGACTGAAGCTTTCTTT
TRBJ2-5,NA,TRBV6-6,NA,CASSYRVPQETQYF,TGTGCCAGCAGTTACAGGGTGCCTCAAGAGACCCAGTACTTC
TRBJ1-2,NA,TRBV7-9,NA,CASSLAGLSGYTF,TGTGCCAGCAGCTTGGCAGGGTTGAGCGGCTACACCTTC
TRBJ2-2,once,TRBV4-1,NA,CASKFSGALNTGELFF,TGCGCCAGCAAATTTTCAGGGGCCTTGAACACCGGGGAGCTGTTTTTT
TRBJ2-3,NA,TRBV15,NA,CATSREIASTQYF,TGTGCCACCAGCAGAGAGATTGCGTCCACGCAGTATTTT
TRBJ2-1,once,TRBV29-1,NA,CSVPGNLGVSNEQFF,TGCAGCGTTCCTGGGAACCTAGGCGTTTCCAATGAGCAGTTCTTC
TRBJ2-7,NA,TRBV2,TRBD1,CATRTGIVYEQYF,TGTGCCACCAGGACAGGGATCGTCTACGAGCAGTACTTC
TRBJ2-2,NA,TRBV6-6,NA,CASSLPSPDTGELFF,TGTGCCAGCAGCCTTCCTAGCCCGGACACCGGGGAGCTGTTTTTT
TRBJ1-6,NA,TRBV9,NA,CASSPLLGSEVRPLHF,TGTGCCAGCAGCCCCCTTTTAGGGTCGGAGGTTAGACCCCTCCACTTT
TRBJ2-4,NA,TRBV7-2,NA,CASSLRFTPRAKNIQYF,TGTGCCAGCAGCTTAAGATTCACACCCCGAGCCAAAAACATTCAGTACTTC
TRBJ2-2,NA,TRBV4-1,NA,CASSLGGTGELFF,TGCGCCAGCAGCCTAGGGGGAACCGGGGAGCTGTTTTTT
TRBJ1-2,few,TRBV20-1,NA,CSARFHGYTF,TGCAGTGCTAGGTTCCATGGCTACACCTTC
TRBJ2-7,NA,TRBV7-2,NA,CASSFRGEQYF,TGTGCCAGCAGCTTTAGGGGCGAGCAGTACTTC
TRBJ2-7,NA,TRBV10-2,NA,CASSEGLLSYEQYF,TGCGCCAGCAGTGAAGGTCTTCTTTCCTACGAGCAGTACTTC
TRBJ2-7,NA,TRBV28,NA,CASALGQNEQYF,TGTGCCAGCGCATTGGGCCAGAACGAGCAGTACTTC
TRBJ2-7,NA,TRBV10-3,NA,CAISAGAEQYF,TGTGCCATCAGTGCGGGGGCTGAGCAGTACTTC
TRBJ2-1,NA,TRBV7-3,TRBD1,CASSLNGVRQGIGNEQFF,TGTGCCAGCAGCTTAAACGGTGTGCGACAGGGGATTGGCAATGAGCAGTTCTTC
TRBJ1-4,NA,TRBV15,TRBD1,CATSRGEGRGAFNEKLFF,TGTGCCACCAGCAGAGGGGAGGGCAGGGGGGCCTTTAATGAAAAACTGTTTTTT
TRBJ2-6,NA,TRBV7-9,NA,CASSLAAVFSGANVLTF,TGTGCCAGCAGCTTAGCGGCAGTATTCTCTGGGGCCAACGTCCTGACTTTC
TRBJ2-7,NA,TRBV5-1,TRBD1,CASSSRGRGYEQYF,TGCGCCAGCAGCTCCAGGGGGCGCGGGTACGAGCAGTACTTC
TRBJ2-4,NA,TRBV5-4,NA,CASSLRGRNIQYF,TGTGCCAGCAGCTTGCGGGGCCGAAACATTCAGTACTTC
TRBJ2-3,NA,TRBV7-3,TRBD2,CASSRTSGRPWSGTQYF,TGTGCCAGCAGCCGGACTAGCGGGAGGCCATGGTCCGGTACGCAGTATTTT
TRBJ2-7,once,TRBV2,NA,CASSLGRGSYEQYF,TGTGCCAGCAGCTTGGGGAGGGGGTCCTACGAGCAGTACTTC